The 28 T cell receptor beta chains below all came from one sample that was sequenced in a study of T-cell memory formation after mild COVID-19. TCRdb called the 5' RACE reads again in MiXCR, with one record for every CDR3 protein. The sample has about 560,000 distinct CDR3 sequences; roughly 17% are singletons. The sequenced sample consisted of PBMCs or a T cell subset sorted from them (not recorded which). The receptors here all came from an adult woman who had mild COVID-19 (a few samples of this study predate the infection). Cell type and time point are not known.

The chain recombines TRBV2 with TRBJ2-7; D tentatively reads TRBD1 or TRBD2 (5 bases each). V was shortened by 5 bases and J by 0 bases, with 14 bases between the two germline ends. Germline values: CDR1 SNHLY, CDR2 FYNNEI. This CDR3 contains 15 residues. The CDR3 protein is CASSPYRDGSYEQYF. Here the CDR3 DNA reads TGTGCCAGCAGTCCTTACCGGGACGGCTCCTACGAGCAGTACTTC.

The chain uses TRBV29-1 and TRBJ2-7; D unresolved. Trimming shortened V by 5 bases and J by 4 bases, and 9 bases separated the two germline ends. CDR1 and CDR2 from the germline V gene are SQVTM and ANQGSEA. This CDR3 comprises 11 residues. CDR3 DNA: TGCAGCGTTTACGAGGCATACGAGCAGTACTTC. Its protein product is CSVYEAYEQYF.

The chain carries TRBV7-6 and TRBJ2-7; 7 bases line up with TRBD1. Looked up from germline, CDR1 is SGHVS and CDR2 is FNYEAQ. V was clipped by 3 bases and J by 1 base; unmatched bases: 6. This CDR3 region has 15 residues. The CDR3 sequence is CASSFDRASSYEQYF. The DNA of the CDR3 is TGTGCCAGCAGCTTTGACAGGGCAAGTTCCTACGAGCAGTACTTC.

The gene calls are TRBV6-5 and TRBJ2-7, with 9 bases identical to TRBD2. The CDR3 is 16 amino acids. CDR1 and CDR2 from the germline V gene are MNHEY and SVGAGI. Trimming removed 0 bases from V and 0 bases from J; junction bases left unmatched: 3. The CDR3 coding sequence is TGTGCCAGCAGTTACTCGCTAGCGGGGATCTCCTACGAGCAGTACTTC. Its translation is CASSYSLAGISYEQYF.

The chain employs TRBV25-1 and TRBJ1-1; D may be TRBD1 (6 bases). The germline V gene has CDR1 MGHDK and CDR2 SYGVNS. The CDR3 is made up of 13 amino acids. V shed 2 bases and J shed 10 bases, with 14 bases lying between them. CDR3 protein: CASSEPPRGGAFF. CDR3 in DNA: TGTGCCAGCAGTGAACCCCCCAGGGGTGGAGCTTTCTTT.

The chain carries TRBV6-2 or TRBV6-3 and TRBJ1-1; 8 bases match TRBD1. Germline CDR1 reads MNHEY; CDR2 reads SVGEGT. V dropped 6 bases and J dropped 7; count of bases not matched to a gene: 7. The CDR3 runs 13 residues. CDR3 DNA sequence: TGTGCCAGCAGCCGCAACAGGGGGGATGAAGCTTTCTTT. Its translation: CASSRNRGDEAFF.

This CDR3 is CASSQDRLGNTIYF. As DNA, the CDR3 is TGTGCCAGCAGCCAAGATAGACTTGGAAACACCATATATTTT. The genes are TRBV14 and TRBJ1-3, with D unresolved. The CDR3 sequence is 14 residues long. Germline V CDR1 and CDR2: SGHDN, FVKESK. V was clipped by 0 bases and J by 3 bases, with 6 bases between them. The full variable domain, in which reference TRBV14 and TRBJ1-3 provide the parts outside the CDR3, is EAGVTQFPSHSVIEKGQTVTLRCDPISGHDNLYWYRRVMGKEIKFLLHFVKESKQDESGMPNNRFLAERTGGTYSTLKVQPAELEDSGVYFCASSQDRLGNTIYFGEGSWLTVV.

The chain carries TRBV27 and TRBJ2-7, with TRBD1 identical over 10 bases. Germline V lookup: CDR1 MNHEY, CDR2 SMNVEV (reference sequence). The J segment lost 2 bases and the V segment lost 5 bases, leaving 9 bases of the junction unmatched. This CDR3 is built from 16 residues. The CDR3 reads CASSQGQGYGPYEQYF. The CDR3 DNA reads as TGTGCCAGCAGTCAGGGACAGGGGTATGGCCCCTACGAGCAGTACTTC.

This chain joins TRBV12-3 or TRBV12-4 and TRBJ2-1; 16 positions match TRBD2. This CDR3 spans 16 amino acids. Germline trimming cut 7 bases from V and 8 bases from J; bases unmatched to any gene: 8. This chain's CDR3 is CASTAGLAGGPHEQFF. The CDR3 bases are TGTGCCAGCACCGCGGGACTAGCGGGAGGGCCACATGAGCAGTTCTTC.

The CDR3 nucleotides read TGTGCCAGCAGCTTAGGTCCAACCTATACCCCCCCCCAAGGGCAGATCGAGGGGGAGCAGTACTTC. Encoded protein: CASSLGPTYTPPQGQIEGEQYF. This chain uses TRBV7-8 with TRBJ2-7; D may correspond to TRBD1 or TRBD2 (5 bases each). V lost 1 base and J 7 bases, leaving 38 bases between the germline ends. The CDR3 runs to 22 residues. Germline V CDR1 and CDR2: SGHVS, FQNEAQ.

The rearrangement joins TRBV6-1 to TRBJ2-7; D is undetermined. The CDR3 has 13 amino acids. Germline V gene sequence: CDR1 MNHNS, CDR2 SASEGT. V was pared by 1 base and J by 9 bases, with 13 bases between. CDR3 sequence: CASSEVATLAQYF. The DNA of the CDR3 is TGTGCCAGCAGTGAAGTTGCGACCCTGGCGCAGTACTTC.

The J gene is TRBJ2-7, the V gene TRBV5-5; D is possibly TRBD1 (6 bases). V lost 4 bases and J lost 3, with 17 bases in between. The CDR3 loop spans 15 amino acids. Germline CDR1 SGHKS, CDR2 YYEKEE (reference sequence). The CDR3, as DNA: TGTGCCAGCAGCGAGAGAACAGGGTACCTCTACGAGCAGTACTTC. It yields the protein CASSERTGYLYEQYF.

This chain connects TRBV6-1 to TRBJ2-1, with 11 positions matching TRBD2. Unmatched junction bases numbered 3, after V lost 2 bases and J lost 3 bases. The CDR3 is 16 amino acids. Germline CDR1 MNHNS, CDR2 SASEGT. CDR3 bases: TGTGCCAGCAGTGAAAACCTAGCGGGGGGCTACAATGAGCAGTTCTTC. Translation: CASSENLAGGYNEQFF.

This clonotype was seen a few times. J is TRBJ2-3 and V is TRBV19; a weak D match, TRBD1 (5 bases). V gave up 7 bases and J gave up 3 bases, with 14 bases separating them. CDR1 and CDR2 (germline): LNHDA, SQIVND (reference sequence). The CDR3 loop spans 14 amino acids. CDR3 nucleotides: TGTGCCAGTACCCCGACAGCTGGAACAGATACGCAGTATTTT. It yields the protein CASTPTAGTDTQYF. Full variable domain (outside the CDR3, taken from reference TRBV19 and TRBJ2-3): DGGITQSPKYLFRKEGQNVTLSCEQNLNHDAMYWYRQDPGQGLRLIYYSQIVNDFQKGDIAEGYSVSREKKESFPLTVTSAQKNPTAFYLCASTPTAGTDTQYFGPGTRLTVL.

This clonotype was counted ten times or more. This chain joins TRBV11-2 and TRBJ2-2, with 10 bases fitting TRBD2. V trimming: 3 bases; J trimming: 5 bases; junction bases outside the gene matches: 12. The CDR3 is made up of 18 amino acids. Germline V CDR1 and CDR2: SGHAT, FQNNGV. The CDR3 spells CASSFPQREGRQTGELFF. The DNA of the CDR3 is TGTGCCAGCAGCTTCCCTCAGCGGGAGGGCCGTCAGACCGGGGAGCTGTTTTTT.

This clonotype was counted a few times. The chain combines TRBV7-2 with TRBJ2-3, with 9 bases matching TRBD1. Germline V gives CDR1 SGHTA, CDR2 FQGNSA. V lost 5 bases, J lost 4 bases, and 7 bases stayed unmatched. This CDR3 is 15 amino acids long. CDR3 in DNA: TGTGCCAGCAGCGAACAGGGGGCGTTGGCAGATACGCAGTATTTT. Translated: CASSEQGALADTQYF.

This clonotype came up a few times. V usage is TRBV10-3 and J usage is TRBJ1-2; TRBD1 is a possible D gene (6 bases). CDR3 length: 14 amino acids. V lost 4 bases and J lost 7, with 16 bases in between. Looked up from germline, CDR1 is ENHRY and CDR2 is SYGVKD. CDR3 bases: TGTGCCATCAGTGCCACCTGGGGGGCCGGTGGCTACACCTTC. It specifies CAISATWGAGGYTF.

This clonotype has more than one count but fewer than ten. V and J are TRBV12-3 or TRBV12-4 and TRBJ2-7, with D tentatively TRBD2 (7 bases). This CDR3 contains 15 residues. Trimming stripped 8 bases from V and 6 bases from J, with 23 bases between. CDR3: CASSWGGGAGREQYF. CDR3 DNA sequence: TGTGCCAGCTCCTGGGGGGGGGGCGCCGGTCGCGAGCAGTACTTC.

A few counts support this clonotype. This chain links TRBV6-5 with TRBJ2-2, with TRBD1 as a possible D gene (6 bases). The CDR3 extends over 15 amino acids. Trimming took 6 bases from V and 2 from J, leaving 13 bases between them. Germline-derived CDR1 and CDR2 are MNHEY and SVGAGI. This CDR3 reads CASRFDRRNTGELFF. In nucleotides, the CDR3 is TGTGCCAGCAGATTCGACAGGCGAAACACCGGGGAGCTGTTTTTT.

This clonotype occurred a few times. The CDR3 loop reads CASSLPRVGPVNEQFF. CDR3 DNA: TGTGCCAGCAGTTTGCCGCGAGTGGGGCCTGTAAATGAGCAGTTCTTC. This chain connects TRBV12-3 or TRBV12-4 to TRBJ2-1; perhaps TRBD1 as D (5 bases). The CDR3 has 16 amino acids. The V end lost 3 bases, the J end lost 7 bases, and 19 bases lay between the germline ends.

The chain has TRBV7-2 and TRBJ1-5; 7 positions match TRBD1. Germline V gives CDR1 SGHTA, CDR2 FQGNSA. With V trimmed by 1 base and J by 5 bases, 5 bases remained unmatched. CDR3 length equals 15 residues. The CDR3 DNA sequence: TGTGCCAGCAGCTTAGGTGACAGGGTATATCAGCCCCAGCATTTT. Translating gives CASSLGDRVYQPQHF.

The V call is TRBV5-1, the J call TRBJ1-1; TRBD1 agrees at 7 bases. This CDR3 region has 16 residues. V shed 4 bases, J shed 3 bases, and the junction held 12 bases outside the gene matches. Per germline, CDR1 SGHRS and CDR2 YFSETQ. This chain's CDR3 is CASSPGDSAMDTEAFF. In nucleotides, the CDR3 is TGCGCCAGCAGCCCGGGGGACAGTGCTATGGACACTGAAGCTTTCTTT.

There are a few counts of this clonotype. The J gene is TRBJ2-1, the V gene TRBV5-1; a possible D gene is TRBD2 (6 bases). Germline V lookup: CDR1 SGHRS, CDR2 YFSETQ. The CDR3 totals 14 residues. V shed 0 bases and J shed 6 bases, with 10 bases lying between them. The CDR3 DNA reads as TGCGCCAGCAGCTTGGATCGACTAGTCAATGAGCAGTTCTTC. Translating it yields CASSLDRLVNEQFF.

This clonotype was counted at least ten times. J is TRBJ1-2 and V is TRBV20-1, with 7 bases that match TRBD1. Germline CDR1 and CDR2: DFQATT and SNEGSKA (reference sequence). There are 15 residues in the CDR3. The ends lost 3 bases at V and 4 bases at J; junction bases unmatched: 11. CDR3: CSASPRDSTFYGYTF. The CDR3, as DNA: TGCAGTGCTAGTCCGCGGGACAGCACCTTCTATGGCTACACCTTC.

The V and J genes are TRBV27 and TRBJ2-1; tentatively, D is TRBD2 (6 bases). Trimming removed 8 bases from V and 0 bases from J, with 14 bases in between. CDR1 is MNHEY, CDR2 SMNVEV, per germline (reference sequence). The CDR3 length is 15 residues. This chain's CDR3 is CASGPGTLSYNEQFF. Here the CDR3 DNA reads TGTGCCAGCGGTCCCGGGACTCTCTCCTACAATGAGCAGTTCTTC.

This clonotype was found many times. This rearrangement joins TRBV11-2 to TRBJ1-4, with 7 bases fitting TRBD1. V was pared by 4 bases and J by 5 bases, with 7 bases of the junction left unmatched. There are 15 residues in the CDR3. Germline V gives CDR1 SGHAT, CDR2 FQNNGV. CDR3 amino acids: CASSYTGTVNEKLFF. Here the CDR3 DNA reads TGTGCCAGCAGCTATACGGGGACAGTAAATGAAAAACTGTTTTTT.

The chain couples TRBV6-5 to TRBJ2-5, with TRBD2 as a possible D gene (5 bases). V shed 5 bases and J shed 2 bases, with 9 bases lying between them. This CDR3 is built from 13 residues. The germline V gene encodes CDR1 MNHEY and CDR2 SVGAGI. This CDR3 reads CASSTSKQETQYF. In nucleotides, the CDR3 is TGTGCCAGCAGTACTAGTAAACAAGAGACCCAGTACTTC.

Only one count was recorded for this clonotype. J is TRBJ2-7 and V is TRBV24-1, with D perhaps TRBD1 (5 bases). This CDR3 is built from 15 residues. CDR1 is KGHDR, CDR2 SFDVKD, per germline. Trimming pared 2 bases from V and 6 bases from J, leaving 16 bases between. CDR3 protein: CATSDSQHRSREQYV. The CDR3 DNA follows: TGTGCCACCAGTGATTCCCAGCACAGGAGTCGCGAGCAGTACGTC.